This TCR beta chain appears in the sequencing data of a study of identical twins. Whole-study findings and limits: Researchers reported excess low generation probability among twin-shared out-of-frame alpha sequences. Reduced insertions were recorded for abundant cord blood beta clonotypes, with no such pattern in memory repertoires.

The CDR3 covers 12 residues. Germline CDR1 reads ENHRY; CDR2 reads SYGVKD. The germline V and J ends were trimmed by 6 bases and 3 bases, with 8 bases remaining between them. A universal primer site arose from template switching, and cDNA bore unique molecular identifiers. Using its own MiXCR run on the 5' RACE reads, TCRdb lists one record per CDR3 protein. The data hold approximately 1.8 million distinct CDR3 sequences, with around 29% observed a single time. Worth noting for this clonotype: The antigen is unknown.

The TCR originated in a newborn girl in good health. The source material was cord blood. V and J are TRBV10-3 and TRBJ2-5; weak D call: TRBD2 (6 bases). The CDR3 nucleotides read TGTGCCATCAGGGGCGGGGAAGAGACCCAGTACTTC. This sequence encodes CAIRGGEETQYF.